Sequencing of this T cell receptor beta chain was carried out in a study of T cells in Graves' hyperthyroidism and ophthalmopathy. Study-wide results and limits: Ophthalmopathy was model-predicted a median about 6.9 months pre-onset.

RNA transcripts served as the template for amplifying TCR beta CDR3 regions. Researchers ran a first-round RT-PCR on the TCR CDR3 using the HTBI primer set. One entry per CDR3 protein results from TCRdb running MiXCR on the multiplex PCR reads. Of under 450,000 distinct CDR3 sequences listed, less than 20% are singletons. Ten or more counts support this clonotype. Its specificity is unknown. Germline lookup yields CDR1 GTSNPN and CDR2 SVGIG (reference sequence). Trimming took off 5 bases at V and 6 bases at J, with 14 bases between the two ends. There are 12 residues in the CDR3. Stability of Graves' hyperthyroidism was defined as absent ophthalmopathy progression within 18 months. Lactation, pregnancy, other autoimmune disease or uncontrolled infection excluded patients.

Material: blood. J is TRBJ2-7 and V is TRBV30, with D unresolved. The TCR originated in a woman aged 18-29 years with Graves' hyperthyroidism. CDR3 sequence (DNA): TGTGCCTGGGCCACAGCAGTATTCGAGCAGTACTTC. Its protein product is CAWATAVFEQYF.